The source of this T cell receptor beta chain is a study of response to subunit inactivated influenza vaccine. Findings of the study overall: Authors suggested few new T cells are recruited by each seasonal influenza vaccination.

The V and J ends lost 5 bases and 0 bases, in that order; junction bases with no gene match: 5. Germline loops: CDR1 SGHRS, CDR2 YFSETQ. The CDR3 is made up of 15 amino acids. TCRdb fed the RT-PCR reads into MiXCR, producing one record per CDR3 protein. The sample contains roughly 780,000 distinct CDR3 sequences, under 20% of which appear only once. This clonotype was observed a single time. Its antigen is undetermined. This sequence originates from a man between 50 and 59 years old who received an inactivated influenza vaccine. The chain uses TRBV5-1 and TRBJ2-1, with 7 bases aligning to TRBD2. The material sequenced was PBMCs from blood, taken approximately 5 days after vaccination. CDR3 sequence (DNA): TGCGCCAGCAGTCAGAGCGGGGCCTCCTACAATGAGCAGTTCTTC. The encoded protein is CASSQSGASYNEQFF.